Listed below are T cell receptor beta chains from one sample, sequenced in a study of CD8 T cells in Susac syndrome. MiXCR, applied by TCRdb to the immunoSEQ multiplex PCR reads, yields one record per CDR3 protein. Among around 200,000 distinct CDR3 sequences listed, more than 85% were seen once. The sequenced material came from CD8+ T cells from PBMCs. The receptors here all came from a human donor with Susac syndrome. Both conserved end residues are part of each CDR3. The D gene is left open where the match is weak. The size of a clone is reported for some rows only, either as once, few or many, or as a class for expanded clones.

d_call j_call clone_size v_call cdr3_nt cdr3_aa
NA TRBJ2-1 NA TRBV14 TGTGCCAGCAGCCAAGTTCGAGGGTTTCAGTTCTTC CASSQVRGFQFF
TRBD2 TRBJ2-7 NA TRBV20-1 TGCAGTGCTAGAGTGCTAGCGGGAGATCGCGAGCAGTACTTC CSARVLAGDREQYF
TRBD2 TRBJ2-1 NA TRBV5-1 TGCGCCAGCAGCCGACACACGAAGGGGACTAGCGGAAACAACAATGAGCAGTTCTTC CASSRHTKGTSGNNNEQFF
TRBD2 TRBJ2-1 NA TRBV6-4 TGTGCCAGCAGTGAAGGGTTGCGGCGGGAGGGTAGCGATGAGCAGTTCTTC CASSEGLRREGSDEQFF
TRBD2 TRBJ2-1 NA TRBV11-2 TGTGCCAGCAGCGGTCTAGCGGGGGCGTACAATGAGCAGTTCTTC CASSGLAGAYNEQFF
NA TRBJ1-2 NA TRBV29-1 TGCAGCGACAATAACTATGGCTACACCTTC CSDNNYGYTF
NA TRBJ1-2 NA TRBV4-1 TGCGCCAGCAGCCAAGAACAGAGAATCTATGGCTACACCTTC CASSQEQRIYGYTF
NA TRBJ2-3 NA TRBV7-2 TGTGCCAGCAGCCCACCCGGGGGGCACACAGATACGCAGTATTTT CASSPPGGHTDTQYF
TRBD2 TRBJ2-1 NA TRBV11-2 TGTGCCAGCAGCTCTCCGGGACTAGCGGGAGGGCCTCGGAATGAGCAGTTCTTC CASSSPGLAGGPRNEQFF
NA TRBJ2-1 NA TRBV19 TGTGCCAGTAGTATTTCCCCATACAATGAGCAGTTCTTC CASSISPYNEQFF
NA TRBJ2-3 NA TRBV30 TGTGCCTGGAGCGCAGGAACCGGGGGCACAGATACGCAGTATTTT CAWSAGTGGTDTQYF
TRBD1 TRBJ2-7 NA TRBV20-1 TGCAGTGCTAGAGATTCGGGACAGGGGGGATACGAGCAGTACTTC CSARDSGQGGYEQYF
NA TRBJ1-5 NA TRBV6-5 TGTGCCAGCAGTCCCCGGTCGGATAGCAATCAGCCCCAGCATTTT CASSPRSDSNQPQHF
NA TRBJ2-5 once TRBV7-9 TGTGCCAGCAGCCCAGGCGTCTCTAGTGGAGAGACCCAGTACTTC CASSPGVSSGETQYF
NA TRBJ1-1 once TRBV19 TGTGCCAGCAGGCCGGGGAACACTGAAGCTTTCTTT CASRPGNTEAFF
NA TRBJ1-2 NA TRBV12-3/TRBV12-4 TGTGCCAGCAGTGAAACAGGGTTTTATGGCTACACCTTC CASSETGFYGYTF
TRBD1 TRBJ1-2 NA TRBV5-1 TGCGCCAGCAGCTTGGAAGGGACAGGGGGGACGGATGGCTACACCTTC CASSLEGTGGTDGYTF
NA TRBJ2-7 NA TRBV20-1 TGCAGTGCCGGAAGCGTGGAGCCCGTCAACGAGCAGTACTTC CSAGSVEPVNEQYF
NA TRBJ1-6 NA TRBV4-1 TGCGCCAGCAGCCAAGGACAGGATAATTCACCCCTCCACTTT CASSQGQDNSPLHF
NA TRBJ2-7 NA TRBV29-1 TGCAGCGTTGAAGATGCGGCGAATCGAGAGCAGTACTTC CSVEDAANREQYF
TRBD1 TRBJ2-1 NA TRBV5-4 TGTGCCAGCAGCTCCAGTCCCCCGGGACAGGGGGACAATGAGCAGTTCTTC CASSSSPPGQGDNEQFF
NA TRBJ1-1 NA TRBV12-3/TRBV12-4 TGTGCCATTGGACTTAACACTGAAGCTTTCTTT CAIGLNTEAFF
NA TRBJ2-1 NA TRBV7-9 TGTGCCAGCAGCTTAGGTCTTGAAGGTTCTTACAATGAGCAGTTCTTC CASSLGLEGSYNEQFF
NA TRBJ2-7 NA TRBV9 TGTGCCAGCAGCGTAGGTTCGCAGGGATACGAGCAGTACTTC CASSVGSQGYEQYF
NA TRBJ2-4 NA TRBV20-1 TGCAGTGCCAACCCGAGGGGGGGCCGGTCGGACATTCAGTACTTC CSANPRGGRSDIQYF
TRBD1 TRBJ2-1 NA TRBV6-5 TGTGCCAGCAGTTCCTCGGCAGGGGGCAGGGATGAGCAGTTCTTC CASSSSAGGRDEQFF
NA TRBJ2-7 NA TRBV5-4 TGTGCCAGCAGCTTACTGGGCGGGGACGAGCAGTACTTC CASSLLGGDEQYF
NA TRBJ2-5 NA TRBV28 TGTGCCAGCAGTGACAGTGGGGTAGGGGAGACCCAGTACTTC CASSDSGVGETQYF
TRBD1 TRBJ2-1 once TRBV11-2 TGTGCCAGCAGCGAGCGACAGGGGGTTTACAATGAGCAGTTCTTC CASSERQGVYNEQFF
NA TRBJ2-7 NA TRBV11-2 TGTGCCAGCAGCTTAGACGCGGAGTACTACGAGCAGTACTTC CASSLDAEYYEQYF
NA TRBJ1-2 NA TRBV6-5 TGTGCCAGCAGCTATAACAAGGCCTACTATGGCTACACCTTC CASSYNKAYYGYTF
NA TRBJ1-1 once TRBV7-3 TGTGCCAGCAGTCAAGGGGGGGCTGAAGCTTTCTTT CASSQGGAEAFF
NA TRBJ1-1 NA TRBV21-1 TGTGCCAGCAGCAAAGCCGCCCCTGATCGGGGGAACACTGAAGCTTTCTTT CASSKAAPDRGNTEAFF
NA TRBJ2-5 once TRBV11-2 TGTGCCAGCAGCGCAGAGACAGGTTTCACGGAGACCCAGTACTTC CASSAETGFTETQYF
NA TRBJ1-1 NA TRBV29-1 TGCGGGATTCACAGGGACACTGAAGCTTTCTTT CGIHRDTEAFF
TRBD2 TRBJ2-1 NA TRBV20-1 TGCAGTGCTGGGACTAGCGGTTCCTACAATGAGCAGTTCTTC CSAGTSGSYNEQFF
NA TRBJ2-7 NA TRBV12-3/TRBV12-4 TGTGCCAGCAGACCTCCTGACCGAGGCGAGCAGTACTTC CASRPPDRGEQYF
TRBD1 TRBJ2-7 NA TRBV14 TGTGCCAGCAGCCCTAAGGGACAGGGTGGCTACGAGCAGTACTTC CASSPKGQGGYEQYF
NA TRBJ2-1 NA TRBV9 TGTGCCAGCAGCCCTTTCGGGCTAGAACACAATGAGCAGTTCTTC CASSPFGLEHNEQFF
TRBD1 TRBJ2-1 NA TRBV30 TGTGCCTGGAGTGACGGGACAGGGTATTACAATGAGCAGTTCTTC CAWSDGTGYYNEQFF
NA TRBJ2-7 once TRBV2 TGTGCCAGCAGCGAACAGGGTTGGGAGCAGTACTTC CASSEQGWEQYF
TRBD2 TRBJ2-1 NA TRBV5-1 TGCGCCAGCAAGACTAGCGGGTCCTACAATGAGCAGTTCTTC CASKTSGSYNEQFF
TRBD2 TRBJ2-1 once TRBV27 TGTGCCAGCAGTTTACACCGCGGGAGTTCCTACAATGAGCAGTTCTTC CASSLHRGSSYNEQFF
NA TRBJ2-5 NA TRBV29-1 TGCAGCGTTGGGGGTAGGGCGGAGACCCAGTACTTC CSVGGRAETQYF
NA TRBJ2-6 NA TRBV7-8 TGTGCCAGCAGCCAAGTGGTCTCTGGGGCCAACGTCCTGACTTTC CASSQVVSGANVLTF
NA TRBJ1-4 NA TRBV6-5 TGTGCCAGCAGTTATAAGGGTTTGGGTGAAAAACTGTTTTTT CASSYKGLGEKLFF
NA TRBJ1-4 NA TRBV13 TGTGCCAGCAGCTTTGGCAGGGCGGATGAAAAACTGTTTTTT CASSFGRADEKLFF